This T cell receptor (beta chain) was retrieved from a study of cytomegalovirus exposure and HLA in healthy donors. To note about this clone: Its antigen remains unidentified.

The study's findings and limits: In presence/absence analyses, roughly uniform sequencing depth across donors was assumed. In a later analysis, V- and J-gene trimming of beta chains associated with a DCLRE1C missense variant, replicated independently.

The CDR3 is 20 residues long. CDR1 KGHSH and CDR2 LQKENI come from the germline V gene. After removal of 3 bases from V and 1 base from J, the junction contained 17 bases not matched to a gene. Vbeta (60) and Jbeta (13) primers were used in the PCR. Using immunoSEQ multiplex PCR, the repertoire was profiled, and TCRdb retains in-frame clones only, with some absent. Of some 120,000 clones detected, more than 80% appear once; the ten largest clones hold over 2.5%. The sequence derives from a male donor in good health and CMV-seronegative. The sequenced sample was PBMCs. This chain uses TRBV18 with TRBJ2-2; 7 nucleotides align to TRBD1. The CDR3 DNA reads TGTGCCAGCTCACCTTCGCCGGGACAGAGGTCCGGGAAGAACACCGGGGAGCTGTTTTTT. Protein sequence: CASSPSPGQRSGKNTGELFF.